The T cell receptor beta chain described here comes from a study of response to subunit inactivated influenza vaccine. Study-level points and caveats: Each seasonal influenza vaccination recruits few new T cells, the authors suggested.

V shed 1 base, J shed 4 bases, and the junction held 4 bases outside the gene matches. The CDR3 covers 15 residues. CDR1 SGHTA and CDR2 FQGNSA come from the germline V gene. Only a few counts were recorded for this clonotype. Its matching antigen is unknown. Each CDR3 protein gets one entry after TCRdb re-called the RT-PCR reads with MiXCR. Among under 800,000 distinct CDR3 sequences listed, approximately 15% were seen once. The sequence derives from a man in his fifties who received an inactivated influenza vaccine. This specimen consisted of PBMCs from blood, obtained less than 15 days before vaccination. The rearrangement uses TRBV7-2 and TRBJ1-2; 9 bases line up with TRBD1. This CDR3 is CASSLDGTGFYGYTF. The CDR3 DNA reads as TGTGCCAGCAGCTTAGACGGGACAGGGTTCTATGGCTACACCTTC.